This TCR beta chain was identified in a study of tumor and adjacent non-tumor tissue in lung cancer. Across the whole study: Patients were aged roughly 31 to 76, nine to eleven men and about 5 women, stage I to III.

Overall study results and limits: Tumor tissue had significantly higher TCR diversity than normal lung.

Three rounds of nested PCR, following a modified ARM-PCR protocol, produced the TCRbeta library. TCRdb re-derived calls from the multiplex PCR reads in MiXCR, one entry per CDR3 protein. Here the sample spans 77,000 or so distinct CDR3 sequences, approximately 82% being singletons. The template was RNA from unsorted bulk tissue. More than 3 cm separated this lung sample from the edge of the tumor. The germline gives CDR1 MNHEY, CDR2 SVGAGI. V lost 7 bases to trimming and J lost 7 bases, with 16 bases between them. The CDR3 is 13 amino acids. As to this clonotype: The antigen remains undetermined.

This TCR came from a man between 70 and 80 years old with non-small cell lung cancer. The sequenced material came from distant non-tumor lung tissue. V gene TRBV6-5 combines with J gene TRBJ1-2; possible D gene TRBD1, 6 bases. CDR3 sequence (DNA): TGTGCCAGCATGGGGGCTCCCGGAACTGGCTACACCTTC. Encoded protein: CASMGAPGTGYTF.